The present entry profiles one TCR beta chain with its context. The data belong to a study of cytomegalovirus exposure and HLA in healthy donors. The PCR had 60 Vbeta and 13 Jbeta primers. Generated by immunoSEQ multiplex PCR, the TCRdb table keeps only in-frame clones and is missing some. The sample includes approximately 160,000 clones, over 70% seen only once; the top ten take approximately 1.2%. The TCR originated in a man aged 50 to 60 in good health and CMV-seropositive. Sequencing used PBMCs.

The CDR3 sequence is CASSLSIGTVPYGYTF. As DNA, the CDR3 is TGTGCCAGCAGTTTATCGATTGGGACTGTACCTTATGGCTACACCTTC. J is TRBJ1-2 and V is TRBV27; possible D gene TRBD1, 5 bases. This CDR3 region has 16 residues. Trimming removed 0 bases from V and 5 bases from J, with 16 bases in between. Germline CDR1 and CDR2: MNHEY and SMNVEV (reference sequence).